One and the same sample provided the 22 T cell receptor beta chains below, sequenced in a study of identical twins. TCRdb reanalysed the 5' RACE reads using MiXCR and keeps one entry per CDR3 protein. The sample consists of 700,000 to 950,000 distinct CDR3 sequences, more than 9% of them appearing once. These sequences were also reported in another study, on yellow fever vaccine responses in identical twins.

Sequencing input: PBMCs. These receptors were collected from a woman aged 18-30 years in good health.

The V call is TRBV28, the J call TRBJ1-5; perhaps TRBD1 as D (5 bases). Germline assignment: CDR1 MDHEN and CDR2 SYDVKM. The CDR3 consists of 18 residues. V shed 5 bases and J shed 2 bases, with 22 bases lying between them. CDR3 in amino acids: CASSARAFQGRGNQPQHF. The CDR3 region has the DNA TGTGCCAGCAGTGCCCGTGCTTTTCAGGGTCGGGGCAATCAGCCCCAGCATTTT.

The chain combines TRBV29-1 with TRBJ1-1; D call uncertain. Germline values: CDR1 SQVTM, CDR2 ANQGSEA. Trimming took 3 bases from V and 7 from J, leaving 15 bases between them. This CDR3 has 13 residues. The CDR3 DNA follows: TGCAGCGTTGAGGGTCGGCTTGGGGTTGAAGCTTTCTTT. This sequence encodes CSVEGRLGVEAFF.

In this sample, this clonotype turned up a few times. V is TRBV20-1 and J is TRBJ2-1; D is perhaps TRBD2 (6 bases). CDR1 DFQATT and CDR2 SNEGSKA come from the germline V gene (reference sequence). Trimming removed 0 bases at V and 7 bases at J, with 13 bases between. This CDR3 is 14 amino acids long. The CDR3 DNA follows: TGCAGTGCTAGAGAGGGGACTGATTATAATGAGCAGTTCTTC. It encodes CSAREGTDYNEQFF.

This clonotype was observed a handful of times. The V call is TRBV7-9, the J call TRBJ1-3; D call uncertain. Germline CDR1 reads SEHNR; CDR2 reads FQNEAQ (reference sequence). The CDR3 runs to 15 residues. Trimming left V 1 base short and J 0 bases short, with 7 bases between. The CDR3 sequence is CASSLVGASGNTIYF. CDR3 DNA: TGTGCCAGCAGCTTAGTCGGCGCCTCTGGAAACACCATATATTTT.

This clonotype was recorded a few times. This rearrangement joins TRBV10-1 to TRBJ2-2, with D uncertain. The CDR3 has 14 residues. Germline V gene sequence: CDR1 WNHNN, CDR2 SYGVQD (reference sequence). V lost 6 bases to trimming and J lost 4 bases, with 12 bases between them. CDR3 DNA sequence: TGCGCCAGCAGCCACGACCGAATCACCGGGGAGCTGTTTTTT. It translates to CASSHDRITGELFF.

In this sample, this clonotype turned up many times. This rearrangement joins TRBV5-1 to TRBJ1-4; D is unclear. CDR3 length: 15 residues. Looked up from germline, CDR1 is SGHRS and CDR2 is YFSETQ. The V and J ends lost 0 bases and 5 bases respectively, with 11 bases between them. Written as DNA, the CDR3 is TGCGCCAGCAGCTTGGACGCACGGAGGAATGAAAAACTGTTTTTT. It specifies CASSLDARRNEKLFF.

The chain employs TRBV5-1 and TRBJ2-5; 10 bases are shared with TRBD2. J lost 5 bases, V lost 0 bases, and 7 bases had no gene match. The CDR3 is 16 residues long. Germline V lookup: CDR1 SGHRS, CDR2 YFSETQ. CDR3 loop: CASSLDLAGVPETQYF. The CDR3 coding sequence is TGCGCCAGCAGCTTGGATCTAGCGGGAGTTCCTGAGACCCAGTACTTC.

The V and J genes are TRBV11-1 and TRBJ2-3; 11 positions agree with TRBD2. With V trimmed by 2 bases and J by 0 bases, 10 bases remained unmatched. The CDR3 is 19 residues long. The germline V gene has CDR1 SGHAT and CDR2 FQDESV (reference sequence). The chain's CDR3 is CASSLFELAGDSSTDTQYF. CDR3 DNA sequence: TGTGCCAGCAGCTTATTTGAACTAGCGGGAGATTCTAGCACAGATACGCAGTATTTT.

The V gene is TRBV4-1, the J gene TRBJ2-7; 7 bases map to TRBD1. Germline lookup yields CDR1 MGHRA and CDR2 YSYEKL. V shed 3 bases, J shed 4 bases, and the junction held 9 bases outside the gene matches. CDR3 length: 15 residues. Here the CDR3 DNA reads TGCGCCAGCAGCCAGACACAGGGGTCTAGTTACGAGCAGTACTTC. Translated: CASSQTQGSSYEQYF.

The chain has TRBV28 and TRBJ1-5; no clear D gene. V was pared by 6 bases and J by 7 bases, with 10 bases between. Germline V gene sequence: CDR1 MDHEN, CDR2 SYDVKM. CDR3 length equals 12 residues. The CDR3 sequence is CASRNLGQPQHF. The CDR3 region has the DNA TGTGCCAGCAGGAATTTGGGACAGCCCCAGCATTTT. The full variable domain, rest sourced from reference TRBV28 and TRBJ1-5, is DVKVTQSSRYLVKRTGEKVFLECVQDMDHENMFWYRQDPGLGLRLIYFSYDVKMKEKGDIPEGYSVSREKKERFSLILESASTNQTSMYLCASRNLGQPQHFGDGTRLSIL.

In this sample, this clonotype turned up many times. In DNA form, the CDR3 reads TGTGCCAGCAGCCCCGGAACCTACGAGCAGTACTTC. Its translation: CASSPGTYEQYF. The rearrangement joins TRBV12-3 or TRBV12-4 to TRBJ2-7; unclear D gene. Trimming stripped 6 bases from V and 2 bases from J, with 8 bases between. The CDR3 contains 12 residues.

This clonotype was observed a handful of times. The chain carries TRBV28 and TRBJ2-5; D is unclear. V was pared by 5 bases and J by 7 bases, with 11 bases between. The CDR3 contains 12 residues. Germline lookup yields CDR1 MDHEN and CDR2 SYDVKM. The CDR3 DNA reads as TGTGCCAGCAGTACTGTGCCGGGGACCCAGTACTTC. Its protein is CASSTVPGTQYF. The full variable domain, completed using reference TRBV28 and TRBJ2-5, is DVKVTQSSRYLVKRTGEKVFLECVQDMDHENMFWYRQDPGLGLRLIYFSYDVKMKEKGDIPEGYSVSREKKERFSLILESASTNQTSMYLCASSTVPGTQYFGPGTRLLVL.

This clonotype was observed a handful of times. J is TRBJ2-7 and V is TRBV10-2; 7 bases are a match to TRBD1. This CDR3 comprises 16 residues. With 6 bases clipped from V and 1 base from J, the junction kept 12 bases outside the gene matches. Germline CDR1 and CDR2: WSHSY and SAAADI. The CDR3 sequence: CASSQKPGQWSYEQYF. DNA for the CDR3: TGCGCCAGCAGCCAAAAACCGGGACAGTGGTCCTACGAGCAGTACTTC.

The CDR3 coding sequence is TGTGCCAGCAGTTTTTTGGGGACTAGCGGGATTGTTTACGAGCAGTACTTC. Protein sequence: CASSFLGTSGIVYEQYF. V is TRBV28 and J is TRBJ2-7; 13 nucleotides line up with TRBD2. CDR1 is MDHEN, CDR2 SYDVKM, per germline. V lost 3 bases, J lost 4 bases, and 9 bases stayed unmatched. The CDR3 contains 17 residues.

This clonotype was seen more than once but under ten times. J is TRBJ2-1 and V is TRBV15, with D uncertain. Germline V lookup: CDR1 LNHNV, CDR2 YYDKDF (reference sequence). The CDR3 loop spans 14 amino acids. The V gene lost 8 bases and the J gene lost 3 bases, with 14 bases spanning the gap. CDR3 residues: CATGSPTDYNEQFF. DNA of the CDR3: TGTGCCACCGGTAGCCCCACCGACTACAATGAGCAGTTCTTC.

In this sample, this clonotype turned up a few times. The chain carries TRBV24-1 and TRBJ2-1, with D tentatively TRBD1 or TRBD2 (5 bases each). This CDR3 contains 14 residues. V was pared by 10 bases and J by 8 bases, with 20 bases between. Per the germline V gene, CDR1 is KGHDR and CDR2 is SFDVKD. For the CDR3, the DNA is TGTGCCACACTCCGGGACCGAGGCTCAGATGAGCAGTTCTTC. This translates into CATLRDRGSDEQFF.

This clonotype was recorded a few times. The CDR3 coding sequence is TGTGCCAGCAGTGAGACTAGCGGGGGCCTAAGCTCCTACAATGAGCAGTTCTTC. Translating gives CASSETSGGLSSYNEQFF. The chain recombines TRBV2 with TRBJ2-1; 12 positions match TRBD2. V lost 3 bases to trimming and J lost 0 bases; unmatched junction nucleotides: 6. CDR3 size: 18 residues. CDR1 and CDR2 from the germline V gene are SNHLY and FYNNEI.

The chain links TRBV20-1 to TRBJ2-1; 9 bases line up with TRBD2. The CDR3 sequence is 15 residues long. J was trimmed by 4 bases and V by 3 bases; bases with no gene match: 7. Germline CDR1 is DFQATT and CDR2 is SNEGSKA (reference sequence). The CDR3 is CSARATSGDYNEQFF. CDR3 bases: TGCAGTGCTAGGGCGACTAGCGGAGATTACAATGAGCAGTTCTTC.

The genes are TRBV3-1 and TRBJ2-1; D not certain. The CDR3 covers 14 residues. Germline-derived CDR1 and CDR2 are LGHDT and YNNKEL (reference sequence). Trimming left V 4 bases short and J 5 bases short, with 12 bases between. In nucleotides, the CDR3 is TGTGCCAGCAGCCCCATGACTGCAAACAATGAGCAGTTCTTC. As protein: CASSPMTANNEQFF.

This clonotype showed up just a few times. The genes are TRBV6-1 and TRBJ2-7; 8 nucleotides align to TRBD1. The CDR3 is 14 residues long. The germline CDR1 and CDR2 sequences are MNHNS and SASEGT. Unmatched junction bases numbered 8, after V lost 6 bases and J lost 4 bases. The CDR3 protein is CASRAGTGYYEQYV. CDR3 DNA sequence: TGTGCCAGCAGGGCCGGGACAGGATATTACGAGCAGTACGTC.

This clonotype has a handful of counts. The rearrangement uses TRBV12-3 or TRBV12-4 and TRBJ1-4; tentative D call: TRBD1 (5 bases). The CDR3 extends over 15 amino acids. The V end was cut by 4 bases, the J end by 8 bases, with 17 bases between. The CDR3 is CASSSSGPGGEKLFF. The CDR3, as DNA: TGTGCCAGCAGTTCTTCAGGGCCTGGGGGGGAAAAACTGTTTTTT.

The genes are TRBV12-3 or TRBV12-4 and TRBJ1-1; 9 nucleotides match TRBD1. V lost 5 bases, J lost 0 bases, and 19 bases stayed unmatched. This CDR3 has 20 residues. The CDR3: CASSPRYRGTGGAMNTEAFF. The DNA for the CDR3 is TGTGCCAGCAGTCCACGCTATAGGGGAACAGGGGGCGCGATGAACACTGAAGCTTTCTTT.